These 3 T cell receptor beta chains share one sample of origin, sequenced in a study of blood T cell repertoires in COVID-19. TCRdb keeps only in-frame clones here, not all; method: immunoSEQ multiplex PCR. The repertoire consists of 250,000 to 350,000 clones, with roughly 80% occurring once and the leading ten covering about a sixth. Sample: peripheral blood. The receptors stem from a person aged 70 to 79 with COVID-19, enrolled during active disease.

This clone was counted a few times. The chain uses TRBV9 and TRBJ2-3, with D unresolved. From germline, CDR1 is SGDLS and CDR2 YYNGEE. Trimming shortened V by 0 bases and J by 0 bases, and 17 bases separated the two germline ends. The CDR3 loop spans 18 amino acids. CDR3: CASSVGSLPYSSTDTQYF. DNA for the CDR3: TGTGCCAGCAGCGTAGGATCCCTCCCCTATTCTAGCACAGATACGCAGTATTTT.

The chain is built from TRBV4-1 and TRBJ1-1; the D is unclear. The CDR3 spans 18 residues. The germline V gene has CDR1 MGHRA and CDR2 YSYEKL. V was shortened by 0 bases and J by 0 bases, with 17 bases between the two germline ends. Here the CDR3 DNA reads TGCGCCAGCAGCCAAGATTCGCTAGAGAGTTATCTGAACACTGAAGCTTTCTTT. Its translation is CASSQDSLESYLNTEAFF.

V gene TRBV7-2 combines with J gene TRBJ1-2, with no clear D. Germline V lookup: CDR1 SGHTA, CDR2 FQGNSA. The CDR3 covers 14 residues. Trimming pared 5 bases from V and 4 bases from J, leaving 14 bases between. In nucleotides, the CDR3 is TGTGCCAGCAGCGAGAGGGTCGGGAGCTATGGCTACACCTTC. Translated, it gives CASSERVGSYGYTF.